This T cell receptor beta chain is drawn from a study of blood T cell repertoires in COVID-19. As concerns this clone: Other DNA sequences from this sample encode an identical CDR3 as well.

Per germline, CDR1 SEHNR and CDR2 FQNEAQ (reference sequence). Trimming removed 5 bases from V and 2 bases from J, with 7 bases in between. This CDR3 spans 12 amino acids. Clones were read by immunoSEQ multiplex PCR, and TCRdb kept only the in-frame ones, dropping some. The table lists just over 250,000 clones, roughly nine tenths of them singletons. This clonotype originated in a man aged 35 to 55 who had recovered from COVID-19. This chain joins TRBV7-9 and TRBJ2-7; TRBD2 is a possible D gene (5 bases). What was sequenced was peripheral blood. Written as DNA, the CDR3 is TGTGCCAGCAGCCAACTAGCCTACGAGCAGTACTTC. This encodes CASSQLAYEQYF.